The 4 T cell receptor beta chains listed next were all sequenced from one sample in a study of siplizumab effects on memory and regulatory T cells. The assay was immunoSEQ multiplex PCR, and TCRdb's table has in-frame clones only and misses some. The table includes 100,000 or so clones, about 93% detected once. Material for sequencing was CD4+ T cells sorted from blood. These receptors all come from a human donor in good health.

The J gene is TRBJ1-2, the V gene TRBV10-3; 9 bases agree with TRBD1. CDR3 length: 14 amino acids. Germline loops: CDR1 ENHRY, CDR2 SYGVKD. The junction had 8 bases not matched to a gene; V was cut back by 7 bases and J by 5 bases. CDR3 protein: CAINPDRGGYGYTF. DNA for the CDR3: TGTGCCATCAATCCGGACAGGGGAGGTTATGGCTACACCTTC.

The genes are TRBV23-1 and TRBJ1-1; D not certain. TRBV23-1 is an ORF, and what it does is uncertain. V lost 0 bases, J lost 5 bases, and 10 bases lay in between. The CDR3 is made up of 14 amino acids. Here the CDR3 DNA reads TGCGCCAGCAGTCAATCAAATGGGGTGACTGAAGCTTTCTTT. Translated, it gives CASSQSNGVTEAFF.

CDR3 in amino acids: CASSLLGTGGATDTQYF. The CDR3 DNA is TGTGCCAGCAGCCTCCTGGGTACAGGGGGCGCGACAGATACGCAGTATTTT. This rearrangement joins TRBV11-2 to TRBJ2-3; 9 positions agree with TRBD1. This CDR3 is built from 17 residues. Germline V lookup: CDR1 SGHAT, CDR2 FQNNGV. With V trimmed by 5 bases and J by 3 bases, 12 bases remained unmatched.

This clone was seen once. The V call is TRBV6-1, the J call TRBJ1-1; D gene unclear. Per germline, CDR1 MNHNS and CDR2 SASEGT. Trimming stripped 6 bases from V and 0 bases from J, with 8 bases between. This CDR3 spans 13 amino acids. In DNA form, the CDR3 reads TGTGCCAGCAGATCAAGCATGAACACTGAAGCTTTCTTT. Its protein product is CASRSSMNTEAFF.